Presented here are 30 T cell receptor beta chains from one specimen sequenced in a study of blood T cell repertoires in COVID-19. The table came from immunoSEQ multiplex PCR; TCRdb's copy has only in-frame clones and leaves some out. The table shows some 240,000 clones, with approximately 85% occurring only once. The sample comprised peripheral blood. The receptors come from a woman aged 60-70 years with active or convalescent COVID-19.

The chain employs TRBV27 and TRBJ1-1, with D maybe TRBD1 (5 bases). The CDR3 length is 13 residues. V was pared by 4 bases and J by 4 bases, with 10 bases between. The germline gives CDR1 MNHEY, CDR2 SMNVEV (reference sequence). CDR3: CASSWQGGTEAFF. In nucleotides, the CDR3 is TGTGCCAGCAGTTGGCAGGGTGGCACTGAAGCTTTCTTT.

CDR3 in amino acids: CASSPLGYYEQYF. CDR3 in DNA: TGTGCCAGCAGCCCCCTCGGGTACTACGAGCAGTACTTC. This chain uses TRBV16 with TRBJ2-7; the D is unclear. Trimming removed 4 bases from V and 3 bases from J, with 10 bases in between. Germline lookup yields CDR1 KGHSY and CDR2 FQNENV. The CDR3 totals 13 residues.

As DNA, the CDR3 is TGTGCCAGCAGTTATGACAGGGGAGGTGGAGATACGCAGTATTTT. Translating gives CASSYDRGGGDTQYF. The chain recombines TRBV6-2 or TRBV6-3 with TRBJ2-3; TRBD1 agrees at 8 bases. Germline assignment: CDR1 MNHEY and CDR2 SVGEGT. After removal of 3 bases from V and 5 bases from J, the junction contained 7 bases not matched to a gene. The CDR3 has 15 amino acids.

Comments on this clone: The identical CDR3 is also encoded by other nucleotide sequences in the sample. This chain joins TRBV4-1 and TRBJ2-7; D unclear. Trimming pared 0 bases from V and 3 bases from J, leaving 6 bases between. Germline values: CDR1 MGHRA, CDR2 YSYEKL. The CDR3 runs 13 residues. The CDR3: CASSQDRGYEQYF. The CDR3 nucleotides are TGCGCCAGCAGCCAAGATAGAGGCTACGAGCAGTACTTC.

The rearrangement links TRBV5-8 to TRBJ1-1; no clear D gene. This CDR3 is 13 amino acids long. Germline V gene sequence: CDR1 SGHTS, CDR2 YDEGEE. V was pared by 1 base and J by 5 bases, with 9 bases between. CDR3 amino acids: CASSLLRGTEAFF. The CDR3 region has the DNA TGTGCCAGCAGCTTGCTGAGAGGGACTGAAGCTTTCTTT.

Here the CDR3 DNA reads TGTGCCAGCAGCTTGGGGGAAGCGGGGGTTCAAGAGACCCAGTACTTC. Translated: CASSLGEAGVQETQYF. The rearrangement uses TRBV5-4 and TRBJ2-5, with 8 bases identical to TRBD2. CDR1 is SGHNT, CDR2 YYREEE, per germline (reference sequence). CDR3 length: 16 residues. The junction had 6 bases not matched to a gene; V was cut back by 0 bases and J by 2 bases.

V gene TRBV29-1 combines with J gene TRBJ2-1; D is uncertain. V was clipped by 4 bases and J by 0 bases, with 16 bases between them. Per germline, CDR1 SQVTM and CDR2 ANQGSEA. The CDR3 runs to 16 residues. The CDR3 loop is CSVVFSLGSSYNEQFF. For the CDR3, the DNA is TGCAGCGTTGTTTTCAGCCTGGGCAGCTCCTACAATGAGCAGTTCTTC.

The CDR3 DNA sequence: TGTGCCAGCAGCCTTGAGCGCACAGATACGCAGTATTTT. As protein: CASSLERTDTQYF. The V call is TRBV5-4, the J call TRBJ2-3; no clear D. Germline V CDR1 and CDR2: SGHNT, YYREEE (reference sequence). The V end was cut by 4 bases, the J end by 1 base, with 7 bases between. The length of the CDR3 is 13 residues.

Written as DNA, the CDR3 is TGTGCCACCAGCAGAATTGGGACAGGGCCCTCCCAATACTATGGCTACACCTTC. Its protein is CATSRIGTGPSQYYGYTF. The chain carries TRBV15 and TRBJ1-2; TRBD1 agrees at 9 bases. The CDR3 has 18 amino acids. From germline, CDR1 is LNHNV and CDR2 YYDKDF (reference sequence). Germline trimming cut 2 bases from V and 3 bases from J; bases unmatched to any gene: 13.

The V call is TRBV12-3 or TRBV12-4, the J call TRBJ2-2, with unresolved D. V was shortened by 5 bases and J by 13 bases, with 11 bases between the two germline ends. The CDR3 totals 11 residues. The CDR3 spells CASSPNRGLFF. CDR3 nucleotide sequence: TGTGCCAGCAGTCCAAACCGAGGGCTGTTTTTT.

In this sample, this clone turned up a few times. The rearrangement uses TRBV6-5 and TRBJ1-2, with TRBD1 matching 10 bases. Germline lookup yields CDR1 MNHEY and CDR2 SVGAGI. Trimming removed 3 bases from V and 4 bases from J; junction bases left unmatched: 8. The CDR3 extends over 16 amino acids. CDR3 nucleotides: TGTGCCAGCAGTTATAAGGGACAGGGGTGGAGCTATGGCTACACCTTC. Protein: CASSYKGQGWSYGYTF.

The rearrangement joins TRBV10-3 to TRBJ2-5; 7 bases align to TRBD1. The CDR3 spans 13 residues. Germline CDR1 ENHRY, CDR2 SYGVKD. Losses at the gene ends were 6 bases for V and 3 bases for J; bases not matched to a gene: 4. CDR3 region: CAISPGTEETQYF. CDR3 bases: TGTGCCATCAGCCCCGGGACAGAAGAGACCCAGTACTTC.

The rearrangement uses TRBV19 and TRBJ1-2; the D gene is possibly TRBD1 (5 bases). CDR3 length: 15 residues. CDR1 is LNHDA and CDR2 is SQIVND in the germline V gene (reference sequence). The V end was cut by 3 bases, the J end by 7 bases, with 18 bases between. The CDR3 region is CASSIQAILQGGYTF. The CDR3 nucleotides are TGTGCCAGTAGTATTCAGGCAATTCTCCAGGGTGGCTACACCTTC.

The CDR3 DNA is TGTGCCAGCAGTTACGTCGGCGGCCTCGGGGATACGCAGTATTTT. It specifies CASSYVGGLGDTQYF. V and J are TRBV6-2 or TRBV6-3 and TRBJ2-3; no reliable D call. CDR1 is MNHEY and CDR2 is SVGEGT in the germline V gene. V lost 2 bases to trimming and J lost 6 bases, with 15 bases between them. The length of the CDR3 is 15 residues.

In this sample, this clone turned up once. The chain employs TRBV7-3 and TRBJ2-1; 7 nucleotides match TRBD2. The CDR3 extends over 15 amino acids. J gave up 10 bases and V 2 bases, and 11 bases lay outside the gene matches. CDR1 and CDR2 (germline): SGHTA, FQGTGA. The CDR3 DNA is TGTGCCAGCAGCTTACAATCGAGCGGGACGGGGGAGCAGTTCTTC. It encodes CASSLQSSGTGEQFF.

This CDR3 is CASSAGRVGEKLFF. In DNA form, the CDR3 reads TGTGCCAGCAGCGCCGGGAGGGTAGGGGAAAAACTGTTTTTT. This chain joins TRBV7-2 and TRBJ1-4; no reliable D call. The CDR3 is 14 residues long. V lost 5 bases to trimming and J lost 8 bases, with 15 bases between them. The germline gives CDR1 SGHTA, CDR2 FQGNSA.

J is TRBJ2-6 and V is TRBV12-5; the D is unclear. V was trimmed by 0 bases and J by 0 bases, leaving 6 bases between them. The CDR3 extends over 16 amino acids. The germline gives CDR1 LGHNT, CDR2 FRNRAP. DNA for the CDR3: TGTGCTAGTGGTTTGGTAATCAGCTCTGGGGCCAACGTCCTGACTTTC. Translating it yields CASGLVISSGANVLTF.

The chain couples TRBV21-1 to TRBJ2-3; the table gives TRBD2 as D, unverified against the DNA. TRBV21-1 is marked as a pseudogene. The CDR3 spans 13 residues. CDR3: CATLAGSTDTQYF. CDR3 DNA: TGTGCCACTCTAGCGGGGAGCACAGATACGCAGTATTTT.

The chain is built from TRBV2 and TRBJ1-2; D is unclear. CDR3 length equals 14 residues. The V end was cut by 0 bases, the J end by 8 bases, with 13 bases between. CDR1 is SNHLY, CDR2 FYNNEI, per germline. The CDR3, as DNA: TGTGCCAGCAGTGAAGCCGGCGGGAAGAAAGGCTACACCTTC. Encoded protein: CASSEAGGKKGYTF. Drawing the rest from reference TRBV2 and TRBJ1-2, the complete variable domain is EPEVTQTPSHQVTQMGQEVILRCVPISNHLYFYWYRQILGQKVEFLVSFYNNEISEKSEIFDDQFSVERPDGSNFTLKIRSTKLEDSAMYFCASSEAGGKKGYTFGSGTRLTVV.

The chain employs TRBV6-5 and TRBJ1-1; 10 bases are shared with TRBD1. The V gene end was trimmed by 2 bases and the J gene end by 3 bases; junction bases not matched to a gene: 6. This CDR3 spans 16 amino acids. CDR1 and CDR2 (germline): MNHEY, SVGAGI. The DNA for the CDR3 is TGTGCCAGCAGTTACCGACAGGGGGCGTTGGACACTGAAGCTTTCTTT. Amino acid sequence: CASSYRQGALDTEAFF.

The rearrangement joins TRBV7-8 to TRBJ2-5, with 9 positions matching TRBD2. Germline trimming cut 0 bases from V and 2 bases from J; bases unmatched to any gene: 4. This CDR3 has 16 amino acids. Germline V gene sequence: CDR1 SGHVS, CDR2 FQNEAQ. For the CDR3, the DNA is TGTGCCAGCAGCTTAGCCAGACTAGCGGAACAAGAGACCCAGTACTTC. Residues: CASSLARLAEQETQYF.

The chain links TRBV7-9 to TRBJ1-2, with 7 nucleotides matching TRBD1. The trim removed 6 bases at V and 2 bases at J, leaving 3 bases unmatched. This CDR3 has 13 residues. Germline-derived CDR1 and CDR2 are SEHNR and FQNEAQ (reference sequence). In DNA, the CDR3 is TGTGCCAGCAGACAGGGACAGAACTATGGCTACACCTTC. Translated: CASRQGQNYGYTF.

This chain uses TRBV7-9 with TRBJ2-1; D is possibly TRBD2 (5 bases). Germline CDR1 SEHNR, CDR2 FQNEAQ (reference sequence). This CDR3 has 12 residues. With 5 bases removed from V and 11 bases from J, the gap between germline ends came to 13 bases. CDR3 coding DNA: TGTGCCAGCAGCCCTGGGAGCATACAGCAGTTCTTC. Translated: CASSPGSIQQFF. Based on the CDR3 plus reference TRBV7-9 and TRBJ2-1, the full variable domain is DTGVSQNPRHKITKRGQNVTFRCDPISEHNRLYWYRQTLGQGPEFLTYFQNEAQLEKSRLLSDRFSAERPKGSFSTLEIQRTEQGDSAMYLCASSPGSIQQFFGPGTRLTVL.

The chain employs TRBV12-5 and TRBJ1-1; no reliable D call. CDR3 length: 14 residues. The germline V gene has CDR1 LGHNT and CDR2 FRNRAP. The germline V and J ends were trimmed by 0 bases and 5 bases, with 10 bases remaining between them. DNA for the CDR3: TGTGCTAGTGGTTTGGTAGCCCAGGTTACTGAAGCTTTCTTT. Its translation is CASGLVAQVTEAFF.

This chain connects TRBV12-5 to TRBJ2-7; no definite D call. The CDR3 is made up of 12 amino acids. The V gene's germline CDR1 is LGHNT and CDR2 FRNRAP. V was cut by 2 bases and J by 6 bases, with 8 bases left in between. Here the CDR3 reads CASGLISSEQYF. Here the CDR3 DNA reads TGTGCTAGTGGTTTGATATCCAGCGAGCAGTACTTC.

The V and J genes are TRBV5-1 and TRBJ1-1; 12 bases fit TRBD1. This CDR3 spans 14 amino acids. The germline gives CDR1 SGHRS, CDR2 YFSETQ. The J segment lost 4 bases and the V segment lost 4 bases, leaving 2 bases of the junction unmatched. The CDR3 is CASSAGQGATEAFF. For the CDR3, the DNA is TGCGCCAGCAGCGCGGGACAGGGGGCCACTGAAGCTTTCTTT.

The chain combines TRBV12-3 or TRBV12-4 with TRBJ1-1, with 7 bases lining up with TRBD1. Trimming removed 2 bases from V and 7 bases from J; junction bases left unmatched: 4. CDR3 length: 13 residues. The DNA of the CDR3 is TGTGCCAGCAGTTTACAGGGGGAGAATGAAGCTTTCTTT. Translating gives CASSLQGENEAFF.

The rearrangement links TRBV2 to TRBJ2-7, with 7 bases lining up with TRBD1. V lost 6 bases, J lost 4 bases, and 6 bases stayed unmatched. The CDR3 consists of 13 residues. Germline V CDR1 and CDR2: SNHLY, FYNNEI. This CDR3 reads CASSWTGIYEQYF. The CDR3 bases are TGTGCCAGCAGCTGGACAGGTATTTACGAGCAGTACTTC.

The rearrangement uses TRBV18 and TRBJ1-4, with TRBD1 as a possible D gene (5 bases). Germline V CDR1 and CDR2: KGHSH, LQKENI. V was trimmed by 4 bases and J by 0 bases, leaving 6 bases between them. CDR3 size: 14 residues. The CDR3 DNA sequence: TGTGCCAGCTCACAACAGGCAACTAATGAAAAACTGTTTTTT. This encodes CASSQQATNEKLFF.

The CDR3, as DNA: TGTGCCAGCAGCAAGTGGGCCAGGTGTCTGGAGACCCAGTACTTC. Protein product: CASSKWARCLETQYF. The chain is built from TRBV21-1 and TRBJ2-5; the DNA was not used to check the table's D call, TRBD1. TRBV21-1 is a documented pseudogene. The CDR3 spans 15 residues.